These T cell receptor beta chains were read from a single sample in a study of T cells in Graves' hyperthyroidism and ophthalmopathy. Using its own MiXCR run on the multiplex PCR reads, TCRdb lists one record per CDR3 protein. The sample includes some 600,000 distinct CDR3 sequences, 14% of them seen just once. The sample consisted of blood. Receptors originate from a woman aged 30 to 39 with Graves' hyperthyroidism that later progressed to Graves' ophthalmopathy. Both conserved end residues are part of each CDR3. Each record gives: CDR3 DNA, CDR3 protein, V gene, D gene, CDR3 length, clone size, J gene. D genes are given only for firm matches. Some rows mark clone size as missing; the rest say once, few, many or name a class of expanded clone.

DNA: TGCGCCAGCAGCTTTTATCAGGATAATGAAAAACTGTTTTTT; CDR3: CASSFYQDNEKLFF; V: TRBV5-1; D: .; length: 14; size: .; J: TRBJ1-4
DNA: TGCAGTGCGAGTGGCGGGACTAGCTCCTACAATGAGCAGTTCTTC; CDR3: CSASGGTSSYNEQFF; V: TRBV20-1; D: TRBD2; length: 15; size: few; J: TRBJ2-1
DNA: TGTGCCAGTAGTATGAACGCAGGGCACTCCTACGAGCAGTACTTC; CDR3: CASSMNAGHSYEQYF; V: TRBV19; D: .; length: 15; size: .; J: TRBJ2-7
DNA: TGCAGTGCTCCGGACAGGGAAGTCGAGCAGTACTTC; CDR3: CSAPDREVEQYF; V: TRBV20-1; D: TRBD1; length: 12; size: .; J: TRBJ2-7
DNA: TGCAGTGCTACGGGAGGCTTCTTCAATGAGCAGTTCTTC; CDR3: CSATGGFFNEQFF; V: TRBV20-1; D: TRBD2; length: 13; size: .; J: TRBJ2-1
DNA: TGTGCCACCAGTGACTCCGTTGGGAGGAATGAGCAGTTCTTC; CDR3: CATSDSVGRNEQFF; V: TRBV24-1; D: .; length: 14; size: few; J: TRBJ2-1
DNA: TGTGCCAGCAGTTTAGGTCGCGGGGGTGTAACATTGTGGGGACTAGCGGGGAGGTACGGTGAGCAGTTCTTC; CDR3: CASSLGRGGVTLWGLAGRYGEQFF; V: TRBV27; D: TRBD2; length: 24; size: many; J: TRBJ2-1
DNA: TGTGCCAGCGCAGCGGGGGTCGAGCAGTACTTC; CDR3: CASAAGVEQYF; V: TRBV7-9; D: TRBD2; length: 11; size: .; J: TRBJ2-7
DNA: TGTGCCAGCAGACCCCTAGCGGGAGGGAGCTACAATGAGCAGTTCTTC; CDR3: CASRPLAGGSYNEQFF; V: TRBV6-1; D: TRBD2; length: 16; size: many; J: TRBJ2-1
DNA: TGTGCCAGCAGCTTAGGGGCTAGCGATTACAATGAGCAGTTCTTC; CDR3: CASSLGASDYNEQFF; V: TRBV11-2; D: .; length: 15; size: many; J: TRBJ2-1
DNA: TGTGCCAGCAGTTGGCCAGGGAGAGGAGAGTTGTTCACTGAAGCTTTCTTT; CDR3: CASSWPGRGELFTEAFF; V: TRBV6-1; D: .; length: 17; size: many; J: TRBJ1-1
DNA: TGTGCCAGCAGCGACCCTAGCGGGAACACCGGGGAGCTGTTTTTT; CDR3: CASSDPSGNTGELFF; V: TRBV2; D: TRBD2; length: 15; size: few; J: TRBJ2-2
DNA: TGTGCCAGCAGCCAAGATAGGGAGACCTTTCAGTTCTTC; CDR3: CASSQDRETFQFF; V: TRBV14; D: .; length: 13; size: many; J: TRBJ2-1
DNA: TGCGCCAGCAGAGGGAGGTCCCGGTGGACAGATACGCAGTATTTT; CDR3: CASRGRSRWTDTQYF; V: TRBV10-2; D: .; length: 15; size: .; J: TRBJ2-3
DNA: TGTGCCACCTTGGGTTTAGGTGGAAACACCATATATTTT; CDR3: CATLGLGGNTIYF; V: TRBV10-3; D: .; length: 13; size: few; J: TRBJ1-3
DNA: TGTGCCAGCAGTGAAGGGACAGCCCTTTACTCAACTAATGAAAAACTGTTTTTT; CDR3: CASSEGTALYSTNEKLFF; V: TRBV6-1; D: .; length: 18; size: .; J: TRBJ1-4
DNA: TGTGCCAGCAGCTTAGAGGCCCAGGGGCTCTATGGCTACACCTTC; CDR3: CASSLEAQGLYGYTF; V: TRBV7-9; D: .; length: 15; size: many; J: TRBJ1-2
DNA: TGTGCCAGCAGCCAATCGGAGGGGAATGAAAAACTGTTTTTT; CDR3: CASSQSEGNEKLFF; V: TRBV16; D: .; length: 14; size: .; J: TRBJ1-4